This TCR beta chain was captured by sequencing in a study of blood T cell repertoires in COVID-19. Study information: Whether acute or convalescent, the COVID-19 samples came from the United States, Italy and Spain. From T cells, B-cell-depleted T cells, or PBMCs came the material, which was cDNA or gDNA.

Germline CDR1 reads MNHEY; CDR2 reads SVGEGT. Trimming removed 5 bases at V and 1 base at J, with 8 bases between. The CDR3 consists of 13 residues. Here immunoSEQ multiplex PCR was the method, and the copy in TCRdb shows in-frame clones only, minus some. This sample yields approximately 110,000 clones, of which approximately 84% are seen a single time; 8.1% belongs to the top ten. The chain links TRBV6-2 or TRBV6-3 to TRBJ1-2; D ambiguous. Sequenced: peripheral blood. This TCR came from a woman aged 40 to 50 with acute or convalescent COVID-19. For the CDR3, the DNA is TGTGCCAGCAGTCCCCTCGGTAACTATGGCTACACCTTC. This translates into CASSPLGNYGYTF.